Sequencing of this TCR beta chain was carried out in a study of blood T cell repertoires in COVID-19. The overall study: COVID-19 samples from acute and convalescent phases originated in the United States, Italy and Spain. Sources were T cells, B-cell-depleted T cells, or PBMCs; the material itself was cDNA or gDNA.

This clone showed up just once. CDR1 and CDR2 from the germline V gene are SQVTM and ANQGSEA. The CDR3 has 12 amino acids. Between the trimmed V and J ends, which lost 6 bases and 1 base, there was a span of 9 bases. As processed by the authors: Amplifying reference gene primers gave estimates of nucleated cell counts. TCRdb's table, derived via immunoSEQ multiplex PCR, lists solely in-frame clones and lacks some. The D gene and trimming were derived from the DNA, and the V and J assignments and clone size from that table. The sample yields about 210,000 clones, roughly 85% seen once. This clonotype was obtained from a woman aged 70 to 79 with COVID-19, enrolled during active disease. The sequencing input was peripheral blood. The genes are TRBV29-1 and TRBJ1-1; D remains ambiguous. CDR3 protein: CSVSRQNTEAFF. The DNA of the CDR3 is TGCAGCGTGTCCAGGCAGAACACTGAAGCTTTCTTT.